Listed here is a single T cell receptor (beta chain). Its antigen is still unknown. Additional DNA sequences in this sample encode the identical CDR3. Expressed TCRB transcripts were sequenced after all isolated RNA was converted to cDNA. Assay: immunoSEQ multiplex PCR; the TCRdb copy retains only in-frame clones and omits some. The sample comprises fewer than 150,000 clones, 6.5% to 8.5% of which are singletons, and about 1.3% rests with the top ten. Sorting that relied on CD45RO/CCR7/CD25/CD127/CD95/CD27 yielded CD4+ naive, central memory, regulatory and stem cell-like memory cells. These data originate in a study of beta chain features in type 1 diabetes. Whole-study results and caveats: Junctions at VDJ sites from type 1 diabetes patients had fewer insertions and more deletions.

Germline V CDR1 and CDR2: SGHTA, FQGNSA. Trimming at V came to 5 bases and at J to 4 bases, leaving 9 bases not matched to a gene. This CDR3 is built from 15 residues. This clonotype originated in a young woman in good health. V usage is TRBV7-2 and J usage is TRBJ1-2, with TRBD1 matching over 8 bases. The specimen was central memory CD4+ T cells from blood. This CDR3 is CASSPRTGSGYGYTF. The CDR3 DNA is TGTGCCAGCAGCCCTAGGACAGGGTCGGGCTATGGCTACACCTTC.